The sequence of this TCR beta chain was determined in a study of PD-1 blockade in classical Hodgkin lymphoma. Sequenced by immunoSEQ multiplex PCR; TCRdb stores in-frame clones only, minus some. The sample yields tens of thousands of clones, around nine tenths seen once. J lost 9 bases, V lost 0 bases, and 3 bases had no gene match. The length of the CDR3 is 14 residues. The V gene's germline CDR1 is SGHRS and CDR2 YFSETQ. About this clone: What it recognizes is unknown.

Time point in this sample: cycle 4 day 1 (C4D1), after 5 to 7 weeks of nivolumab. Each patient's relapse followed autologous stem cell transplantation, and brentuximab vedotin exposure varied. Study results and limitations: Lower baseline TCR diversity was reported for newly diagnosed patients than for healthy donors. TCR diversity in CD4+, not CD8+, cells rose significantly by C4D1.

The sequencing here drew on peripheral blood mononuclear cells (PBMCs), taken before the fourth cycle of nivolumab. The receptor's source is a human donor with classical Hodgkin lymphoma. This chain uses TRBV5-1 with TRBJ1-6; 7 bases line up with TRBD1. The CDR3 nucleotides read TGCGCCAGCAGCTTGGAACAGGGGTTTTCACCCCTCCACTTT. Protein product: CASSLEQGFSPLHF. Looking up the rest from reference TRBV5-1 and TRBJ1-6 gives the full variable domain: KAGVTQTPRYLIKTRGQQVTLSCSPISGHRSVSWYQQTPGQGLQFLFEYFSETQRNKGNFPGRFSGRQFSNSRSEMNVSTLELGDSALYLCASSLEQGFSPLHFGNGTRLTVT.